The 21 T cell receptor beta chains below were found in one sample sequenced in a study of vaccination effects on CD4 cells after COVID-19. These receptors' antigens are unknown. Sequencing in the ViraFEST assay came after antigen-specific CD4+ T cells had been expanded with viral peptide pools, which were used to stimulate PBMC. Isolating CD4+ T cells followed around nine days of culture. Recipients of the vaccine had no prior SARS-CoV-2 infection and negative nucleocapsid antibodies. This table comes from immunoSEQ multiplex PCR, and its TCRdb copy is limited to in-frame clones, with some not included. This repertoire shows under 70,000 clones, over 70% found once; its top ten account for about 3.7%. Sample: CD4+ T cells from PBMCs cultured with HCoV-OC43 spike peptides, taken before COVID-19 vaccination. Stated subset: HCoV-OC43 spike overlapping peptide pool stimulation. These receptors all come from a human donor who received a COVID-19 vaccine.

The chain uses TRBV30 and TRBJ1-2; no clear D. The CDR3 spans 13 residues. The germline V and J ends were trimmed by 3 bases and 7 bases, with 15 bases remaining between them. Germline loops: CDR1 GTSNPN, CDR2 SVGIG (reference sequence). In nucleotides, the CDR3 is TGTGCCTGGAGCCAGGTGGTGGTGGGTGGCTACACCTTC. Its protein is CAWSQVVVGGYTF.

The rearrangement joins TRBV10-2 to TRBJ1-1, with a weak D call TRBD1 (6 bases). The V gene lost 6 bases and the J gene lost 1 base, with 9 bases spanning the gap. The CDR3 sequence is 13 residues long. Germline V lookup: CDR1 WSHSY, CDR2 SAAADI. CDR3 residues: CASRNRENTEAFF. DNA of the CDR3: TGCGCCAGCAGAAACAGGGAGAACACTGAAGCTTTCTTT.

The gene calls are TRBV9 and TRBJ1-2; 9 bases agree with TRBD1. V lost 0 bases to trimming and J lost 5 bases; unmatched junction nucleotides: 2. Germline CDR1 and CDR2: SGDLS and YYNGEE. CDR3 length: 14 amino acids. The CDR3 DNA reads TGTGCCAGCAGCGTAGACGGGACAGGGTATGGCTACACCTTC. Translated: CASSVDGTGYGYTF.

In this sample, this clone turned up a few times. V gene TRBV5-5 combines with J gene TRBJ1-6; no clear D gene. The length of the CDR3 is 13 residues. Germline CDR1 and CDR2: SGHKS and YYEKEE (reference sequence). The V end was cut by 2 bases, the J end by 7 bases, with 7 bases between. The chain's CDR3 is CASSLFENSPLHF. CDR3 DNA sequence: TGTGCCAGCAGCTTATTCGAGAATTCACCCCTCCACTTT.

The genes are TRBV21-1 and TRBJ1-2; TRBD1 was called by the table and not checked on the DNA. TRBV21-1 is recorded as a pseudogene. CDR3 size: 13 residues. CDR3 region: CASSKDRDYGYTF. The CDR3 nucleotides are TGTGCCAGCAGCAAAGACAGGGACTATGGCTACACCTTC.

The V and J genes are TRBV6-5 and TRBJ1-2; 8 bases map to TRBD1. The germline gives CDR1 MNHEY, CDR2 SVGAGI. V was pared by 0 bases and J by 3 bases, with 3 bases of the junction left unmatched. The CDR3 is made up of 15 amino acids. Here the CDR3 DNA reads TGTGCCAGCAGTTACTCGGGACAGGCGGACTATGGCTACACCTTC. Translation: CASSYSGQADYGYTF.

This clone turned up a few times. V usage is TRBV9 and J usage is TRBJ1-6; D is unresolved. Germline values: CDR1 SGDLS, CDR2 YYNGEE. This CDR3 has 14 residues. Trimming took 3 bases from V and 9 from J, leaving 13 bases between them. CDR3 sequence (DNA): TGTGCCAGCAGCGCTCTATCGGGGTTTTCACCCCTCCACTTT. It encodes CASSALSGFSPLHF.

The chain is built from TRBV7-2 and TRBJ2-2, with TRBD2 matching over 9 bases. Trimming cost V 1 base and J 6 bases; bases outside gene matches: 9. Germline V gene data show CDR1 as SGHTA and CDR2 as FQGNSA. The CDR3 runs 17 residues. The CDR3 is CASSLENLAGFAGELFF. In DNA form, the CDR3 reads TGTGCCAGCAGCTTAGAAAATCTAGCGGGGTTCGCCGGGGAGCTGTTTTTT.

The rearrangement joins TRBV11-2 to TRBJ2-5; D not resolved. The CDR3 is 12 residues long. V lost 0 bases and J 9 bases, leaving 8 bases between the germline ends. Germline CDR1 reads SGHAT; CDR2 reads FQNNGV. The CDR3 reads CASSLDEDSQYF. In nucleotides, the CDR3 is TGTGCCAGCAGCTTAGATGAGGATTCCCAGTACTTC.

The V call is TRBV7-9, the J call TRBJ2-6; the D is unclear. The CDR3 spans 13 residues. From germline, CDR1 is SEHNR and CDR2 FQNEAQ (reference sequence). V dropped 7 bases and J dropped 8 bases, with 12 bases sitting between them. The DNA for the CDR3 is TGTGCCAGCACCCCGGCGGCTACCAACGTCCTGACTTTC. It is translated as CASTPAATNVLTF.

The chain carries TRBV2 and TRBJ2-7; either TRBD1 or TRBD2 may supply D (7 bases each). With 6 bases removed from V and 6 bases from J, the gap between germline ends came to 12 bases. This CDR3 contains 12 residues. Germline loops: CDR1 SNHLY, CDR2 FYNNEI. The chain's CDR3 is CASSVRGGEQYV. The DNA for the CDR3 is TGTGCCAGCAGCGTCAGGGGGGGCGAGCAGTACGTC.

The chain links TRBV6-5 to TRBJ1-4; D uncertain. The CDR3 consists of 16 residues. Trimming took 2 bases from V and 3 from J, leaving 13 bases between them. Germline V gene sequence: CDR1 MNHEY, CDR2 SVGAGI. CDR3 sequence (DNA): TGTGCCAGCAGTTACGCTTTAGGTGCGGCTAATGAAAAACTGTTTTTT. This sequence encodes CASSYALGAANEKLFF.

In DNA, the CDR3 is TGTGCCAGCTCACCACAAGGTGTACTAGCGGGGGGCTCCAAGTACGTC. It codes for CASSPQGVLAGGSKYV. The rearrangement uses TRBV18 and TRBJ2-7, with 12 bases that match TRBD2. Germline CDR1 and CDR2: KGHSH and LQKENI. V was pared by 1 base and J by 11 bases, with 12 bases of the junction left unmatched. CDR3 length equals 16 residues.

V usage is TRBV27 and J usage is TRBJ2-3, with D maybe TRBD2 (6 bases). The CDR3 spans 14 residues. The V end was cut by 2 bases, the J end by 3 bases, with 9 bases between. Germline values: CDR1 MNHEY, CDR2 SMNVEV (reference sequence). In nucleotides, the CDR3 is TGTGCCAGCAGTTTACAGGCGGGGACAGATACGCAGTATTTT. Translation: CASSLQAGTDTQYF.

The chain employs TRBV7-2 and TRBJ2-1; no clear D. The CDR3 loop spans 13 amino acids. Trimming pared 4 bases from V and 9 bases from J, leaving 13 bases between. Germline V gene lookup returns CDR1 SGHTA and CDR2 FQGNSA. This CDR3 reads CASSSSRLREQFF. For the CDR3, the DNA is TGTGCCAGCAGCTCATCTAGATTACGTGAGCAGTTCTTC.

The chain links TRBV21-1 to TRBJ2-7; the D segment call TRBD1 is taken from the table without a DNA check. TRBV21-1 is a recognized pseudogene. The CDR3 runs 18 residues. CDR3 DNA: TGTGCCAGCAGCTCGAAACCTATGACAGGTCATCCTACCCACGAGCAGTACGTC. Encoded protein: CASSSKPMTGHPTHEQYV.

This chain links TRBV5-1 with TRBJ2-2, with 10 bases matching TRBD2. The CDR3 runs 17 residues. Germline CDR1 reads SGHRS; CDR2 reads YFSETQ. V shed 0 bases, J shed 4 bases, and the junction held 6 bases outside the gene matches. CDR3 residues: CASSLVPLAGATGELFF. The DNA of the CDR3 is TGCGCCAGCAGCTTGGTGCCCCTAGCGGGGGCCACCGGGGAGCTGTTTTTT.

This chain joins TRBV5-8 and TRBJ2-3; 11 nucleotides agree with TRBD1. The CDR3 extends over 17 amino acids. The trim removed 7 bases at V and 3 bases at J, leaving 13 bases unmatched. Germline V gene sequence: CDR1 SGHTS, CDR2 YDEGEE. The chain's CDR3 is CASPTLPGQGGTDTQYF. CDR3 nucleotides: TGTGCCAGCCCAACTTTACCGGGACAGGGGGGAACAGATACGCAGTATTTT.

The chain is built from TRBV11-2 and TRBJ2-7; 10 bases fit TRBD1. CDR3 length equals 18 residues. Per the germline V gene, CDR1 is SGHAT and CDR2 is FQNNGV. The V gene end was trimmed by 0 bases and the J gene end by 2 bases; junction bases not matched to a gene: 10. DNA for the CDR3: TGTGCCAGCAGCTTAGATGTTGGGACAGGGGTACCAGCCTACGAGCAGTACGTC. Its translation: CASSLDVGTGVPAYEQYV.

The chain couples TRBV2 to TRBJ1-6; tentatively, D is TRBD1 (6 bases). The CDR3 spans 13 residues. The V gene's germline CDR1 is SNHLY and CDR2 FYNNEI. V gave up 5 bases and J gave up 10 bases, with 12 bases separating them. The CDR3 sequence is CASSSSGESPLHF. The CDR3, as DNA: TGTGCCAGCAGTTCCTCAGGGGAATCACCCCTCCACTTT.

This chain joins TRBV6-2 or TRBV6-3 and TRBJ2-2; TRBD1 agrees at 10 bases. With 2 bases clipped from V and 4 bases from J, the junction kept 10 bases outside the gene matches. This CDR3 is built from 18 residues. From germline, CDR1 is MNHEY and CDR2 SVGEGT. The CDR3 nucleotides are TGTGCCAGCAGTTACGATACTCGGACAGGGGGTAGCACCGGGGAGCTGTTTTTT. Residues: CASSYDTRTGGSTGELFF.